These T cell receptor beta chains were read from a single sample in a study of control samples from healthy donors and cancer patients. Generated by immunoSEQ multiplex PCR, the TCRdb table keeps only in-frame clones and is missing some. The data show around 110,000 clones, with 80% to 90% seen just once and around 1.2% held by the top ten. Source material: PBMCs. All receptors come from a woman between 50 and 59 years old with colorectal cancer. The CDR3 runs from the conserved cysteine through the conserved F or W.

J: TRBJ1-2; V: TRBV3-1/TRBV3-2; length: 15; CDR3: CASSQGAGANYGYTF
J: TRBJ2-5; V: TRBV4-2; length: 16; CDR3: CASSQAPQGLGETQYF
J: TRBJ2-7; V: TRBV3-1/TRBV3-2; length: 13; CDR3: CASSQGGAYEQYF
J: TRBJ2-5; V: TRBV6-5; length: 15; CDR3: CASSLIALTFETQYF
J: TRBJ2-2; V: TRBV5-1; length: 15; CDR3: CASSMGTGGTGELFF
J: TRBJ1-2; V: TRBV19; length: 12; CDR3: CASQGGNYGYTF
J: TRBJ2-1; V: TRBV5-1; length: 16; CDR3: CASSRGTSGTYNEQFF
J: TRBJ1-1; V: TRBV18; length: 16; CDR3: CASSPPYMSLNTEAFF
J: TRBJ2-1; V: TRBV5-1; length: 15; CDR3: CASSLSPSLTVEQFF
J: TRBJ1-1; V: TRBV2; length: 12; CDR3: CASRTQEAEAFF
J: TRBJ1-2; V: TRBV6-5; length: 15; CDR3: CACGEVAHTNYGYTF
J: TRBJ2-7; V: TRBV7-2; length: 16; CDR3: CASSTGGGSPPYEQYF
J: TRBJ1-2; V: TRBV9; length: 15; CDR3: CASSVDRTNNYGYTF
J: TRBJ2-7; V: TRBV6-5; length: 15; CDR3: CASSYLGQGRHEQYF
J: TRBJ1-2; V: TRBV24-1; length: 12; CDR3: CATRGPGSGYTF
J: TRBJ2-3; V: TRBV4-1; length: 19; CDR3: CASSRWGQLAPGASDTQYF
J: TRBJ1-3; V: TRBV5-1; length: 15; CDR3: CASSLYSSSGNTIYF
J: TRBJ2-7; V: TRBV10-1; length: 15; CDR3: CASSDFGTTPLEQYF
J: TRBJ2-4; V: TRBV18; length: 14; CDR3: CASSPPSAKNIQYF
J: TRBJ1-1; V: TRBV3-1/TRBV3-2; length: 13; CDR3: CASSQLGNTEAFF
J: TRBJ2-3; V: TRBV3-1/TRBV3-2; length: 16; CDR3: CAGSQRERRYTDTQYF
J: TRBJ2-7; V: TRBV7-3; length: 14; CDR3: CASSLIPDSYEQYF
J: TRBJ2-1; V: TRBV9; length: 15; CDR3: CASSVAGTRYNEQFF
J: TRBJ1-5; V: TRBV27; length: 14; CDR3: CASSPQGSNQPQHF
J: TRBJ1-4; V: TRBV30; length: 14; CDR3: CAWSVGSPTAKLFF
J: TRBJ2-5; V: TRBV5-1; length: 13; CDR3: CASSLSLLETQYF
J: TRBJ2-1; V: TRBV7-3; length: 15; CDR3: CASSAGQGNYNEQFF
J: TRBJ1-4; V: TRBV28; length: 11; CDR3: CASSLGEKLFF
J: TRBJ2-3; V: TRBV2; length: 14; CDR3: CASSELVLTDTQYF
J: TRBJ1-4; V: TRBV30; length: 15; CDR3: CAWSIGHTTNEKLFF
J: TRBJ1-2; V: TRBV6-5; length: 14; CDR3: CASSYSLDFGGYTF
J: TRBJ2-5; V: TRBV29-1; length: 15; CDR3: CSVDEPGAGGETQYF
J: TRBJ1-1; V: TRBV2; length: 14; CDR3: CASSEEGAGLRAFF
J: TRBJ1-1; V: TRBV19; length: 15; CDR3: CASTRGGATNTEAFF
J: TRBJ1-1; V: TRBV28; length: 16; CDR3: CASSSPQQATNTEAFF
J: TRBJ2-3; V: TRBV19; length: 18; CDR3: CASRKLAGGSGNTDTQYF
J: TRBJ2-3; V: TRBV3-1/TRBV3-2; length: 16; CDR3: CASSQARQRGVLTQYF
J: TRBJ1-6; V: TRBV9; length: 14; CDR3: CASRKGGGGSPLHF
J: TRBJ2-7; V: TRBV15; length: 15; CDR3: CATSRFQGSRSEQYF
J: TRBJ2-7; V: TRBV5-1; length: 14; CDR3: CASTEGPDSYEQYF
J: TRBJ2-5; V: TRBV20-1; length: 11; CDR3: CSPYGIETQYF
J: TRBJ2-3; V: TRBV25-1; length: 16; CDR3: CASRAVPGAKTDTQYF
J: TRBJ1-1; V: TRBV27; length: 16; CDR3: CASSTIQGVQNTEAFF
J: TRBJ2-1; V: TRBV9; length: 14; CDR3: CASSGSGGANEQFF
J: TRBJ2-1; V: TRBV5-1; length: 15; CDR3: CASSEGLAGEGEQFF
J: TRBJ1-2; V: TRBV5-4; length: 13; CDR3: CASSSDYQGGYTF
J: TRBJ2-2; V: TRBV11-2; length: 15; CDR3: CASSLGTGNTGELFF